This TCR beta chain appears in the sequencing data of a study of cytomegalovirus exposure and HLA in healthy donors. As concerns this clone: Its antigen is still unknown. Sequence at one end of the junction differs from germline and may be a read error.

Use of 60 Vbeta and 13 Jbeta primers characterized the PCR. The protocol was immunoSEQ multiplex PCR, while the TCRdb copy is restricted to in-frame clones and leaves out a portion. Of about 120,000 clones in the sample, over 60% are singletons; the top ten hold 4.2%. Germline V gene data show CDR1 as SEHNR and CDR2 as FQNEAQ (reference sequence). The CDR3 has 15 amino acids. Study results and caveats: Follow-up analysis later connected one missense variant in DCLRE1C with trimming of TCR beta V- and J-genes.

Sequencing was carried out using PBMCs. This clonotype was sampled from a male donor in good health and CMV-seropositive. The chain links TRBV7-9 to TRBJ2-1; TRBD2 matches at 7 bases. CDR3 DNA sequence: TGTTCCAGCAGCCCTGTCGGACTAGGTAACAATGAGCAGTTCTTC. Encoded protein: CSSSPVGLGNNEQFF.